The sequence of this T cell receptor beta chain was determined in a study of T cell changes during pregnancy in multiple sclerosis. This clone has a single count. The germline V gene encodes CDR1 MNHEY and CDR2 SMNVEV (reference sequence). V was clipped by 5 bases and J by 7 bases, with 8 bases between them. This CDR3 contains 12 residues. Sequencing was performed with immunoSEQ multiplex PCR; in TCRdb, only in-frame clones are kept and a portion is missing. The table records 30,000 to 45,000 clones, approximately 92% of them present only once. The chain recombines TRBV27 with TRBJ2-2; D is uncertain. This clonotype originated in a female donor with multiple sclerosis, enrolled in a pregnancy study. Sequences were derived from CD8+ T cells from peripheral blood mononuclear cells, sampled after pregnancy. CDR3 sequence reads: CASSRVSGELFF. The CDR3 DNA reads TGTGCCAGCAGTCGGGTGAGCGGGGAGCTGTTTTTT.